This T cell receptor (beta chain) is from a study of blood T cell repertoires in COVID-19. Study-level background: COVID-19 samples collected from the United States, Italy and Spain covered acute and convalescent phases. PBMCs, B-cell-depleted T cells, or T cells provided the cDNA or gDNA that made up the material.

This CDR3 has 11 residues. The V end was cut by 9 bases, the J end by 2 bases, with 5 bases between. Per the germline V gene, CDR1 is ENHRY and CDR2 is SYGVKD. In the source study's methods: Amplification with reference gene primers provided the estimates of nucleated cell counts. TCRdb's copy holds only in-frame clones and misses some; the assay was immunoSEQ multiplex PCR. The DNA was the basis for D and trimming; V, J and clone size are from that table. This table has about 260,000 clones, approximately 80% appearing once. Material: peripheral blood. The rearrangement links TRBV10-3 to TRBJ1-5, with a tentative D call TRBD1 (5 bases). This receptor was taken from a man aged 60 to 69 with acute or convalescent COVID-19. This CDR3 reads CAIGGNQPQHF. For the CDR3, the DNA is TGTGCCATAGGGGGCAATCAGCCCCAGCATTTT.